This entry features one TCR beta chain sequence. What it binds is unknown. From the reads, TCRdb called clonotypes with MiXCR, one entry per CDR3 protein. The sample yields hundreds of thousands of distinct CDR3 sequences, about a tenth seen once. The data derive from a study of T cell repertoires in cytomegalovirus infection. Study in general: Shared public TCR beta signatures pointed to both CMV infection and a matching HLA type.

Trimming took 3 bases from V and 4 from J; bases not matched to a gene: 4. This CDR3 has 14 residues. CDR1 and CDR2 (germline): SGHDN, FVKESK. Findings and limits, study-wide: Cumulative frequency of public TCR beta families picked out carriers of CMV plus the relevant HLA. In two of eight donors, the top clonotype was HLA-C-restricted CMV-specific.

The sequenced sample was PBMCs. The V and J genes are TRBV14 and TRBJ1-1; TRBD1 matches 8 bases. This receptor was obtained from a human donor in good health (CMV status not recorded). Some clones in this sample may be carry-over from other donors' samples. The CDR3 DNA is TGTGCCAGCAGCCACAACAGGGGGGGCACTGAAGCTTTCTTT. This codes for CASSHNRGGTEAFF.